This is a list of T cell receptor beta chains from one sample in a study of blood T cell repertoires in COVID-19. Sequencing was performed with immunoSEQ multiplex PCR; in TCRdb, only in-frame clones are kept and a portion is missing. The profile shows approximately 210,000 clones, approximately 84% of them singletons. Material: PBMCs or T cells enriched from blood (not recorded which). These receptors all stem from a man in his forties who had recovered from COVID-19. The CDR3 runs from the conserved cysteine through the conserved F or W. A D gene is named only where the DNA matches it firmly. Clone size is given for some rows only: seen once, a few or many times, or a class if the clone is expanded.

clone size	D gene	V gene	J gene	CDR3 length	CDR3 DNA	CDR3 protein
-	TRBD1	TRBV5-5	TRBJ2-7	16	TGTGCCAGCAGCGGAACCCCGGGACAGGTCGACGCCGAGCAGTACTTC	CASSGTPGQVDAEQYF
-	TRBD2	TRBV4-1	TRBJ2-7	16	TGCGCCAGCAGCCAGTACAGCGGGGTTTCGGGCTACGAGCAGTACTTC	CASSQYSGVSGYEQYF
-	TRBD2	TRBV4-2	TRBJ2-5	17	TGTGCCAGCAGCCAAGAAGTAATAGCGGGGGGCCAAGAGACCCAGTACTTC	CASSQEVIAGGQETQYF
-	-	TRBV5-4	TRBJ2-5	16	TGTGCCAGCAGCTTGCTGGGGGGATCGGGCCAAGAGACCCAGTACTTC	CASSLLGGSGQETQYF
-	-	TRBV5-1	TRBJ2-5	16	TGCGCCAGCAGCGTCTCCTCAGCAGGTCGGCAAGAGACCCAGTACTTC	CASSVSSAGRQETQYF
-	TRBD1	TRBV7-2	TRBJ2-7	14	TGTGCCAGCAGCTTCGGGACAGGGGCCTACGAGCAGTACTTC	CASSFGTGAYEQYF
-	-	TRBV9	TRBJ2-7	14	TGTGCCAGCAGCGTAGCCCTTTCCGGCGGGGAGCAGTACTTC	CASSVALSGGEQYF
-	TRBD2	TRBV11-2	TRBJ2-1	17	TGTGCCAGCAGCTTACAGATAGGCGGGGGGCTTTACAATGAGCAGTTCTTC	CASSLQIGGGLYNEQFF
-	-	TRBV19	TRBJ1-5	14	TGTGCCAGTGGAGCGGCGGGCTTGGGTCAGCCCCAGCATTTT	CASGAAGLGQPQHF
-	TRBD2	TRBV5-1	TRBJ2-7	15	TGCGCCAGCAGCCCGGCCCTAGCGGGATCCTACGAGCAGTACTTC	CASSPALAGSYEQYF
few	-	TRBV19	TRBJ2-3	12	TGTGCCAGTAGTACCCTCACAGATACGCAGTATTTT	CASSTLTDTQYF
-	TRBD1	TRBV7-3	TRBJ1-2	15	TGTGCCAGCAACCGGGAGGGGGCACATAACTATGGCTACACCTTC	CASNREGAHNYGYTF
-	-	TRBV5-1	TRBJ1-4	17	TGCGCCAGCAGCCTCAGGGGAAGTGATAGGGAGATCGTGAAACTGTTTTTT	CASSLRGSDREIVKLFF
-	TRBD2	TRBV7-8	TRBJ2-5	15	TGTGCCAGCAGCCTGGAGACTAGCGGTGGGGAGACCCAGTACTTC	CASSLETSGGETQYF
once	-	TRBV29-1	TRBJ2-5	12	TGCAGCGTGGGAGACATGGTGGAGACCCAGTACTTC	CSVGDMVETQYF
-	-	TRBV4-1	TRBJ1-6	16	TGCGCCAGCAGCCAAGAAGCGGCCAAGTCTGGTTCACCCCTCCACTTT	CASSQEAAKSGSPLHF
-	-	TRBV6-5	TRBJ2-3	15	TGTGCCAGCAGTTCAGGCGAGGGTGGCAAAGATACGCAGTATTTT	CASSSGEGGKDTQYF
-	TRBD1	TRBV28	TRBJ1-2	12	TGTGCCACCGTAACAGGGGTGGATGGCTACACCTTC	CATVTGVDGYTF
-	TRBD1	TRBV18	TRBJ1-1	16	TGTGCCAGCTCACCACCCTCATCGAGGGGGCACACTGAAGCTTTCTTT	CASSPPSSRGHTEAFF
-	-	TRBV4-1	TRBJ1-1	15	TGCGCCAGCAGCCCCCTCCGGGGGTTTAACACTGAAGCTTTCTTT	CASSPLRGFNTEAFF
-	-	TRBV5-4	TRBJ2-5	15	TGTGCCAGCTCAAGCGCGGCGGGATCGCAAGAGACCCAGTACTTC	CASSSAAGSQETQYF
-	TRBD2	TRBV29-1	TRBJ2-7	15	TGCAGCGTTGAACGGAGTGCGGGAGGACCTTACGAGCAGTACTTC	CSVERSAGGPYEQYF
-	-	TRBV5-4	TRBJ1-6	17	TGTGCCAGCAGCTTAGCTCAGGGAAGGTCCTATAATTCACCCCTCCACTTT	CASSLAQGRSYNSPLHF
few	TRBD2	TRBV5-1	TRBJ2-5	18	TGCGCCAGCAGCTTGACGGCTAGCGGGGGGGCGACGCAAGAGACCCAGTACTTC	CASSLTASGGATQETQYF
-	-	TRBV19	TRBJ1-3	18	TGTGCCAGTAAACCTCAGGCGGCGGGTTACAACTCTGGAAACACCATATATTTT	CASKPQAAGYNSGNTIYF
-	TRBD2	TRBV7-9	TRBJ2-1	15	TGTGCCAGCAGCTGGACTAGCGGGAGAGACAATGAGCAGTTCTTC	CASSWTSGRDNEQFF
-	-	TRBV5-1	TRBJ1-5	15	TGCGCCAGCCTCGGTGGCAGGGTGAGCAATCAGCCCCAGCATTTT	CASLGGRVSNQPQHF
-	TRBD1	TRBV2	TRBJ1-1	14	TGTGCCAGCACGCGACAGGGTTCGAACACTGAAGCTTTCTTT	CASTRQGSNTEAFF
-	-	TRBV13	TRBJ2-7	14	TGTGCCAGCAGCTTAGTATCAGGGATGCACGAGCAGTACTTC	CASSLVSGMHEQYF
-	-	TRBV20-1	TRBJ1-2	13	TGCAGTGCTAGTGCGGACACTGGGGCTGGCTACACCTTC	CSASADTGAGYTF
-	-	TRBV7-2	TRBJ1-2	14	TGTGCCAGCAGCTTAGCCGGAGGAAACTATGGCTACACCTTC	CASSLAGGNYGYTF
-	-	TRBV4-2	TRBJ2-3	15	TGTGCCAGCAGCCAAGAAGTCCGGGTGTCAGATACGCAGTATTTT	CASSQEVRVSDTQYF
-	-	TRBV28	TRBJ2-7	11	TGTGCCAGCAGAACATTCTACGAGCAGTACTTC	CASRTFYEQYF
-	-	TRBV30	TRBJ2-2	13	TGTGCCTGGAGTCCGGCGAACACCGGGGAGCTGTTTTTT	CAWSPANTGELFF
few	TRBD2	TRBV3-1/TRBV3-2	TRBJ2-2	14	TGTGCCAGCAGCCGTGGCGGGAGCACCGGGGAGCTGTTTTTT	CASSRGGSTGELFF